This T cell receptor (beta chain) appears in the sequencing data of a study of immune evolution from preneoplasia to lung adenocarcinoma. Study-wide results and limits: Top clone frequencies peaked in normal lung, apparently declining through invasive adenocarcinoma. Clonality was highest in normal lung, lower in later-stage lesions apparently.

Turning to this clone: The target antigen is unknown.

Between the trimmed V and J ends, which lost 11 bases and 2 bases, there was a span of 17 bases. Per germline, CDR1 LNHDA and CDR2 SQIVND (reference sequence). The CDR3 is 14 residues long. Profiled with immunoSEQ multiplex PCR; TCRdb holds only in-frame clones, not every one. The table has roughly 40,000 clones, roughly four fifths seen once; the top ten hold around 5.1%. Premalignant or tumor cells were enriched by macro-dissection after pathologic assessment. The chain recombines TRBV19 with TRBJ2-3; D gene ambiguous. Sequencing was done on a sample of FFPE invasive lung adenocarcinoma tissue. The clonotype originates from a person aged 55 to 75 with lung adenocarcinoma. CDR3 in amino acids: CAVLPQAPTDTQYF. CDR3 in DNA: TGTGCCGTCCTACCCCAGGCCCCCACAGATACGCAGTATTTT.